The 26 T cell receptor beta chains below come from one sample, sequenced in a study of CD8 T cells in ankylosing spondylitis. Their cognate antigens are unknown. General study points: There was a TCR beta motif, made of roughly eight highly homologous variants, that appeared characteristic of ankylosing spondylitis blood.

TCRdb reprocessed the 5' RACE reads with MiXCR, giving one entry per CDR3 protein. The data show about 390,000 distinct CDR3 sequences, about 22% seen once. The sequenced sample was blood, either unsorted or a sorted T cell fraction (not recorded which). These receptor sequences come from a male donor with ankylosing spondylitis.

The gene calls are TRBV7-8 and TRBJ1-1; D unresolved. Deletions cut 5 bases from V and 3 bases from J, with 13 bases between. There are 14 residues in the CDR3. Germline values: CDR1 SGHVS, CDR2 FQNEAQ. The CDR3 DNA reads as TGTGCCAGCAGCCCACGTGGGCCGGACACTGAAGCTTTCTTT. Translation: CASSPRGPDTEAFF.

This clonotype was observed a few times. The CDR3 DNA is TGCGCCAGCAGCTGGACAGGTAGTAGGCCAGATACGCAGTATTTT. Residues: CASSWTGSRPDTQYF. This chain uses TRBV5-1 with TRBJ2-3, with 7 bases identical to TRBD1. Germline V gives CDR1 SGHRS, CDR2 YFSETQ. V gave up 3 bases and J gave up 4 bases; unmatched junction bases: 8. The CDR3 contains 15 residues.

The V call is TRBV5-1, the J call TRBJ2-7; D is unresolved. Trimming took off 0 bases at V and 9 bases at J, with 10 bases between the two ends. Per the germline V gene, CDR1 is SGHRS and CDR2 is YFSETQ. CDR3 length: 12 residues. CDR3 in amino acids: CASSLAGTGQYF. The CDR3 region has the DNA TGCGCCAGCAGCTTGGCGGGTACCGGGCAGTACTTC.

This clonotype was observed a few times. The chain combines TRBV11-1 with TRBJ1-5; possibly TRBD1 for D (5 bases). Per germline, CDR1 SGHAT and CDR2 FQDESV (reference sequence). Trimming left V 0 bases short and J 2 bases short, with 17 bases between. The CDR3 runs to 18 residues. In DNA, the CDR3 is TGTGCCAGCAGCTTAGCAGTGGGCGACTTGGGGGGCAATCAGCCCCAGCATTTT. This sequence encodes CASSLAVGDLGGNQPQHF.

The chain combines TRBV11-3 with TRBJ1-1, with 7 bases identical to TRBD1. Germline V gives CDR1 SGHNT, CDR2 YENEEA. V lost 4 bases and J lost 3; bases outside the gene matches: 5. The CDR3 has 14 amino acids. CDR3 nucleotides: TGTGCCAGCAGCTCCGACAGGGACTACACTGAAGCTTTCTTT. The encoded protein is CASSSDRDYTEAFF.

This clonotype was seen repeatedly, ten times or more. The CDR3 bases are TGTGCCAGCAGCTTTGGGACCAGTACAGATACGCAGTATTTT. Translated: CASSFGTSTDTQYF. The chain recombines TRBV5-6 with TRBJ2-3, with D possibly called TRBD1 or TRBD2 (5 bases each). Looked up from germline, CDR1 is SGHDT and CDR2 is YYEEEE. Trimming stripped 2 bases from V and 3 bases from J, with 10 bases between. The CDR3 length is 14 residues.

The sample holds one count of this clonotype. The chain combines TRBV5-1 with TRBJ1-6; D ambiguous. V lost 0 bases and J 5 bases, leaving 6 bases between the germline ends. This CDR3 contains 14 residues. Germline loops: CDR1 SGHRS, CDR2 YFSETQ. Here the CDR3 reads CASSLDSNNSPLHF. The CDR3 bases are TGCGCCAGCAGCTTGGACAGCAATAATTCACCCCTCCACTTT.

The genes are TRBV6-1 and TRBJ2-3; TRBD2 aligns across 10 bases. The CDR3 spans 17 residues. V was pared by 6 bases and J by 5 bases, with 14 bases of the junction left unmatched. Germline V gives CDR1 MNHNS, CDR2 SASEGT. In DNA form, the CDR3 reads TGTGCCAGCAGCCCCGCACCTCTAGCGGGAGTCGTAGATACGCAGTATTTT. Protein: CASSPAPLAGVVDTQYF.

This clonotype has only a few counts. CDR3 sequence: CSARREGVEQFF. The CDR3 DNA is TGCAGTGCTAGGCGGGAGGGTGTTGAGCAGTTCTTC. This sequence joins TRBV20-1 and TRBJ2-1, with 9 bases aligning to TRBD2. Germline-derived CDR1 and CDR2 are DFQATT and SNEGSKA (reference sequence). The trim removed 3 bases at V and 9 bases at J, leaving 3 bases unmatched. The CDR3 is made up of 12 amino acids.

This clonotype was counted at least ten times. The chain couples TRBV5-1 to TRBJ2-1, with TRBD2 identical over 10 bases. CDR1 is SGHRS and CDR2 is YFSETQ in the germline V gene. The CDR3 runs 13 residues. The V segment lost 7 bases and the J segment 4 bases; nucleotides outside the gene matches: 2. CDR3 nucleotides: TGCGCCAGCCGACTAGCGGGTTACAATGAGCAGTTCTTC. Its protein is CASRLAGYNEQFF.

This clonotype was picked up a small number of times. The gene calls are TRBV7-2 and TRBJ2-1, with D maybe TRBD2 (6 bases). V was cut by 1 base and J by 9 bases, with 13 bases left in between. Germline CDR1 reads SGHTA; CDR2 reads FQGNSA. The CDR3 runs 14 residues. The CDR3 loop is CASSLDWWRGEQFF. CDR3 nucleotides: TGTGCCAGCAGCTTAGACTGGTGGCGGGGTGAGCAGTTCTTC.

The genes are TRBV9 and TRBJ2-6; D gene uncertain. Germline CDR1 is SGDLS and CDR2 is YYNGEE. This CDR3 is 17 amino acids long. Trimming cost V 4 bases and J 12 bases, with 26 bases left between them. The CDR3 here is CASSSRPGDTAISVLTF. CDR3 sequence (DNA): TGTGCCAGCAGCTCCCGACCTGGAGATACAGCGATCAGCGTCCTGACTTTC.

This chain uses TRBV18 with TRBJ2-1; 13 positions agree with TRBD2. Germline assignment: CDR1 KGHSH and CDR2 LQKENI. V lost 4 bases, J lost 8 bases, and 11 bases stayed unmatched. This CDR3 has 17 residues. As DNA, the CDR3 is TGTGCCAGCTCACTAGGACTAGCGGGAGCCCGCTCCCATGAGCAGTTCTTC. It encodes CASSLGLAGARSHEQFF. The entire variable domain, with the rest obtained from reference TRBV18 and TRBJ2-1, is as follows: NAGVMQNPRHLVRRRGQEARLRCSPMKGHSHVYWYRQLPEEGLKFMVYLQKENIIDESGMPKERFSAEFPKEGPSILRIQQVVRGDSAAYFCASSLGLAGARSHEQFFGPGTRLTVL.

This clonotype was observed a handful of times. The CDR3 DNA is TGTGCCAGCAGCGCTCGACAGGGTCGAAACTACAATGAGCAGTTCTTC. Protein sequence: CASSARQGRNYNEQFF. J is TRBJ2-1 and V is TRBV9; the match to TRBD1 covers 7 bases. V lost 3 bases, J lost 3 bases, and 9 bases stayed unmatched. Germline CDR1 SGDLS, CDR2 YYNGEE. The CDR3 consists of 16 residues. Supplemented by reference TRBV9 and TRBJ2-1, the full variable domain reads DSGVTQTPKHLITATGQRVTLRCSPRSGDLSVYWYQQSLDQGLQFLIQYYNGEERAKGNILERFSAQQFPDLHSELNLSSLELGDSALYFCASSARQGRNYNEQFFGPGTRLTVL.

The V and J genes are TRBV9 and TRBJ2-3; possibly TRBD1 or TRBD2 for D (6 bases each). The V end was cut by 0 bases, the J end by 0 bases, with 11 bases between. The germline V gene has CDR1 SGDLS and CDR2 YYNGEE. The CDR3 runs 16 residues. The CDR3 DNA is TGTGCCAGCAGCGTAGCTCAGGGGACTAGCACAGATACGCAGTATTTT. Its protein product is CASSVAQGTSTDTQYF.

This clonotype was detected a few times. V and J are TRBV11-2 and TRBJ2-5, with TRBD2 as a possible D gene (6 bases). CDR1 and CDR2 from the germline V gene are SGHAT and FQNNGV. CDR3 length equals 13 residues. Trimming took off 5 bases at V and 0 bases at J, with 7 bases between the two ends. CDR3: CASSAGHQETQYF. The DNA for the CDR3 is TGTGCCAGCAGCGCGGGACACCAAGAGACCCAGTACTTC.

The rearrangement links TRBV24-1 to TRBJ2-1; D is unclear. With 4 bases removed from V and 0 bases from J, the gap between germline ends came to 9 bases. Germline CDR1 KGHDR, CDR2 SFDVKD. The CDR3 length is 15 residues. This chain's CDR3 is CATSESRSSYNEQFF. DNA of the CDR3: TGTGCCACCAGTGAAAGCAGGAGCTCCTACAATGAGCAGTTCTTC.

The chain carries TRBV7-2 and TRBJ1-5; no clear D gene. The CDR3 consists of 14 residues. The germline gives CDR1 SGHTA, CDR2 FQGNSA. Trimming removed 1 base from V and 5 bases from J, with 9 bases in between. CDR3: CASSLGWRDQPQHF. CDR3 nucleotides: TGTGCCAGCAGCTTAGGTTGGCGAGATCAGCCCCAGCATTTT.

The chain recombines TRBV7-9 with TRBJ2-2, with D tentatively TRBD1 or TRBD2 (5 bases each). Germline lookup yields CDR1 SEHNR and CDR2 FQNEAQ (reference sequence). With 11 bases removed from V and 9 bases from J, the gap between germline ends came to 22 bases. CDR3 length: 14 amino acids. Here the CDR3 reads CARDLSGPPWELFF. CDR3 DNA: TGTGCCCGGGACCTCTCGGGTCCCCCGTGGGAGCTGTTTTTT.

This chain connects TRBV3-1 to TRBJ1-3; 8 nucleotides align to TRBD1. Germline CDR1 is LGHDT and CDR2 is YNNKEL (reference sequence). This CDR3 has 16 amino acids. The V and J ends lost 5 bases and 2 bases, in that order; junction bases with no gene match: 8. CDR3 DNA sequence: TGTGCCAGCAGCTTAAAACAGGGGGAACCTGGAAACACCATATATTTT. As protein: CASSLKQGEPGNTIYF.

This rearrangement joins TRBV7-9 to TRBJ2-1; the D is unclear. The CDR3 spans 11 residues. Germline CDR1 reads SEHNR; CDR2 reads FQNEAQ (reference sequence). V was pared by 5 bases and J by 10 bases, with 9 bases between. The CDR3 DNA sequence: TGTGCCAGCAGCGATACCCGGGAGCAGTTCTTC. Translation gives CASSDTREQFF.

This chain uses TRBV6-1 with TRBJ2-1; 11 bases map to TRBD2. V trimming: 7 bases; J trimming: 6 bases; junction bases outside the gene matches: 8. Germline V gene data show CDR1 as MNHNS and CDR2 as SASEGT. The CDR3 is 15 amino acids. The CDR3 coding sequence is TGTGCCAGCAACCAGATAGCGGGAGGGCCCAATGAGCAGTTCTTC. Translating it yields CASNQIAGGPNEQFF.

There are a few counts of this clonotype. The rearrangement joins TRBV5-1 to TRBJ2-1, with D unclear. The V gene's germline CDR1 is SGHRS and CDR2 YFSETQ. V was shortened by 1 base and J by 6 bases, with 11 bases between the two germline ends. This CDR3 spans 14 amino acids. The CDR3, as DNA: TGCGCCAGCAGCTTGTCTCAGGTATCCAATGAGCAGTTCTTC. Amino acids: CASSLSQVSNEQFF. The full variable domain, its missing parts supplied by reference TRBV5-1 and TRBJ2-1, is KAGVTQTPRYLIKTRGQQVTLSCSPISGHRSVSWYQQTPGQGLQFLFEYFSETQRNKGNFPGRFSGRQFSNSRSEMNVSTLELGDSALYLCASSLSQVSNEQFFGPGTRLTVL.

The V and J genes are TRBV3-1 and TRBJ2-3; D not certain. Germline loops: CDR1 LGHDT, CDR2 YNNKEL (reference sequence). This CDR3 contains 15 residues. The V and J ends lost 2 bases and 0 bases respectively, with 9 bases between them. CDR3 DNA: TGTGCCAGCAGCCAAAGACGCGGAAGCACAGATACGCAGTATTTT. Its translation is CASSQRRGSTDTQYF.

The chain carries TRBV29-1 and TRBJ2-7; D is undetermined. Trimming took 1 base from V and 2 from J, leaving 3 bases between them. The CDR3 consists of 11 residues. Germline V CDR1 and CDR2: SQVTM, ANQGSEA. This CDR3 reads CSVEAPYEQYF. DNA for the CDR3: TGCAGCGTTGAAGCCCCCTACGAGCAGTACTTC.

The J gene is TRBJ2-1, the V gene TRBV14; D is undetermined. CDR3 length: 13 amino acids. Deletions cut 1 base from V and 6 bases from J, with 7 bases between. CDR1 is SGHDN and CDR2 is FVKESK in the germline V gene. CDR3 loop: CASSQGTTNEQFF. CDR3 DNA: TGTGCCAGCAGCCAAGGTACTACCAATGAGCAGTTCTTC.